This TCR beta chain was sequenced in a study of blood T cell repertoires in COVID-19. The method was immunoSEQ multiplex PCR; TCRdb's version includes in-frame clones alone and lacks a portion of them. The table shows 200,000 to 250,000 clones, with over 80% occurring only once. This CDR3 has 15 residues. V was cut by 7 bases and J by 0 bases, with 15 bases left in between. CDR1 is LNHDA and CDR2 is SQIVND in the germline V gene (reference sequence). The sequenced sample was PBMCs or T cells enriched from blood (not recorded which). V usage is TRBV19 and J usage is TRBJ1-2; D call uncertain. The clonotype originates from a man aged 50 or older who had been exposed to COVID-19. CDR3 residues: CASKLGLSANYGYTF. The CDR3 nucleotides are TGTGCCAGTAAGCTTGGTCTATCCGCTAACTATGGCTACACCTTC.